The source of this TCR beta chain is a study of T cells after yellow fever vaccination. TCRdb itself ran the 5' RACE reads through MiXCR, one entry per CDR3 protein. This sample has 300,000 to 400,000 distinct CDR3 sequences, with 8.7% found just once. This clonotype was seen more than once but under ten times. Between the trimmed V and J ends, which lost 0 bases and 8 bases, there was a span of 13 bases. The length of the CDR3 is 14 residues. Per the germline V gene, CDR1 is LGHNA and CDR2 is YSLEER. The clonotype was recovered from a man in his late teens or twenties who received the YFV17D yellow fever vaccine. This chain connects TRBV4-3 to TRBJ1-2; perhaps TRBD1 as D (6 bases). The source material was PBMCs, sampled on the day of the first yellow fever vaccination. CDR3 bases: TGCGCCAGCAGCCAAGATAGCAGGGGACGCGGCTACACCTTC. Translation gives CASSQDSRGRGYTF.